A single sample is the source of the 13 T cell receptor beta chains below, sequenced in a study of cytomegalovirus exposure and HLA in healthy donors. The protocol was immunoSEQ multiplex PCR, while the TCRdb copy is restricted to in-frame clones and leaves out a portion. The data hold 55,000 to 65,000 clones, with 85% to 95% observed a single time. What was sequenced was PBMCs. These receptors were taken from a young woman in good health and CMV-seropositive.

The rearrangement links TRBV28 to TRBJ1-1; D is ambiguous. V was clipped by 7 bases and J by 0 bases, with 6 bases between them. The CDR3 is 12 residues long. CDR1 MDHEN and CDR2 SYDVKM come from the germline V gene. In DNA form, the CDR3 reads TGTGCCAGCAAGGAGGTGAACACTGAAGCTTTCTTT. Protein sequence: CASKEVNTEAFF.

This clone was counted between two and nine times. V gene TRBV11-2 combines with J gene TRBJ2-7, with 8 bases matching TRBD1. This CDR3 region has 13 residues. V shed 8 bases and J 5 bases; nucleotides not matched to a gene: 8. Looked up from germline, CDR1 is SGHAT and CDR2 is FQNNGV. CDR3 sequence: CASRTTGGNEQYF. The DNA for the CDR3 is TGTGCCAGCCGCACCACAGGGGGAAACGAGCAGTACTTC.

The chain combines TRBV28 with TRBJ2-7; 10 bases are a match to TRBD2. V lost 2 bases, J lost 2 bases, and 9 bases stayed unmatched. The germline V gene encodes CDR1 MDHEN and CDR2 SYDVKM. The CDR3 length is 17 residues. The CDR3 loop reads CASSLNLAGAFTYEQYF. Written as DNA, the CDR3 is TGTGCCAGCAGTTTAAACCTAGCGGGGGCCTTCACCTACGAGCAGTACTTC.

This chain joins TRBV6-4 and TRBJ2-3; 7 nucleotides agree with TRBD2. This CDR3 is built from 15 residues. Per germline, CDR1 MRHNA and CDR2 SNTAGT. V lost 2 bases and J lost 1; bases outside the gene matches: 3. The CDR3 spells CASSDVAGGTDTQYF. CDR3 nucleotides: TGTGCCAGCAGTGACGTTGCGGGGGGCACAGATACGCAGTATTTT.

V gene TRBV6-6 combines with J gene TRBJ2-7; possibly TRBD2 for D (5 bases). This CDR3 spans 13 amino acids. V lost 2 bases and J lost 5, with 10 bases in between. The germline gives CDR1 MNHNY, CDR2 SVGAGI (reference sequence). In DNA, the CDR3 is TGTGCCAGCAGTTACATATGGGGAGACGAGCAGTACTTC. As protein: CASSYIWGDEQYF.

The CDR3 DNA is TGTGCCAGCCCCGTCTCGCCTAGTATTGGCTACACCTTC. Protein: CASPVSPSIGYTF. J is TRBJ1-2 and V is TRBV2; D remains ambiguous. V was pared by 8 bases and J by 7 bases, with 17 bases between. Germline V gives CDR1 SNHLY, CDR2 FYNNEI. This CDR3 has 13 residues.

There are a few counts of this clone. The gene calls are TRBV6-4 and TRBJ2-3; 11 bases are shared with TRBD2. V trimming: 5 bases; J trimming: 6 bases; junction bases outside the gene matches: 4. This CDR3 contains 14 residues. The germline gives CDR1 MRHNA, CDR2 SNTAGT. The CDR3 coding sequence is TGTGCCAGCAGTACTAGCGGGGGAGGGGATACGCAGTATTTT. This translates into CASSTSGGGDTQYF.

This chain connects TRBV9 to TRBJ2-7; the match to TRBD1 covers 11 bases. Per the germline V gene, CDR1 is SGDLS and CDR2 is YYNGEE. V dropped 3 bases and J dropped 5; count of bases not matched to a gene: 4. The CDR3 runs to 14 residues. The CDR3 bases are TGTGCCAGCAGCGCCGGGACAGGGGGAAACGAGCAGTACTTC. Translated, it gives CASSAGTGGNEQYF.

The rearrangement joins TRBV5-6 to TRBJ2-5; a weak D match, TRBD2 (6 bases). Deletions cut 0 bases from V and 4 bases from J, with 10 bases between. This CDR3 has 14 amino acids. Germline assignment: CDR1 SGHDT and CDR2 YYEEEE. The CDR3 loop is CASSLGLGGETQYF. CDR3 coding DNA: TGTGCCAGCAGCTTGGGACTAGGCGGAGAGACCCAGTACTTC.

This clone was counted once. The chain has TRBV4-1 and TRBJ2-1, with 7 bases matching TRBD2. The germline CDR1 and CDR2 sequences are MGHRA and YSYEKL. With V trimmed by 0 bases and J by 15 bases, 8 bases remained unmatched. There are 13 residues in the CDR3. DNA for the CDR3: TGCGCCAGCAGCCAAGAACCGGGCGGGAGTTCGTTCTTC. It is translated as CASSQEPGGSSFF.

The chain has TRBV9 and TRBJ2-7, with TRBD2 matching over 7 bases. The germline V gene has CDR1 SGDLS and CDR2 YYNGEE. V shed 0 bases, J shed 2 bases, and the junction held 2 bases outside the gene matches. The CDR3 contains 14 residues. CDR3 in DNA: TGTGCCAGCAGCGTAGGCGGGAGCGCCTACGAGCAGTACTTC. It translates to CASSVGGSAYEQYF.

The rearrangement uses TRBV11-3 and TRBJ2-1, with 10 bases aligning to TRBD2. The germline V gene has CDR1 SGHNT and CDR2 YENEEA. V trimming: 5 bases; J trimming: 4 bases; junction bases outside the gene matches: 5. The CDR3 has 15 amino acids. CDR3 sequence (DNA): TGTGCCAGCAGCCTGACTAGCGGGTCGTACAATGAGCAGTTCTTC. Its translation: CASSLTSGSYNEQFF.

This chain links TRBV29-1 with TRBJ1-1, with a possible D match to TRBD1 (6 bases). The V end was cut by 7 bases, the J end by 0 bases, with 9 bases between. The CDR3 contains 12 residues. Germline V lookup: CDR1 SQVTM, CDR2 ANQGSEA. Here the CDR3 reads CSAGQMNTEAFF. The CDR3 DNA sequence: TGCAGCGCAGGACAGATGAACACTGAAGCTTTCTTT.